This TCR beta chain stems from a study of tumor and adjacent non-tumor tissue in lung cancer. General study results and limits: Tumor TCR diversity, when higher, was linked to shorter survival. Compared with tumor, normal lung showed significantly lower TCR diversity.

Note on this clonotype: Its antigen is unidentified.

No cell sorting was done before RNA was extracted from the tissue. Chemotherapy-naive patients with new lung cancer underwent thoracic surgery in China, August–November 2014. The library came from three nested PCR rounds adapted from ARM-PCR protocols. Each CDR3 protein gets one entry after TCRdb re-called the multiplex PCR reads with MiXCR. The data show about 80,000 distinct CDR3 sequences, around 70% seen once. The sequence derives from a woman in her sixties or seventies with non-small cell lung cancer. Material for sequencing was lung tumor tissue.

CDR3 region: CAAGTVTYGQYF. The CDR3 DNA sequence: TGTGCCGCCGGGACGGTAACCTACGGACAGTACTTC. The V and J genes are TRBV6-5 and TRBJ2-7; D possibly matches TRBD1 or TRBD2 (5 bases each). This CDR3 has 12 residues. Germline V gene sequence: CDR1 MNHEY, CDR2 SVGAGI. Trimming cost V 11 bases and J 10 bases, with 21 bases left between them.